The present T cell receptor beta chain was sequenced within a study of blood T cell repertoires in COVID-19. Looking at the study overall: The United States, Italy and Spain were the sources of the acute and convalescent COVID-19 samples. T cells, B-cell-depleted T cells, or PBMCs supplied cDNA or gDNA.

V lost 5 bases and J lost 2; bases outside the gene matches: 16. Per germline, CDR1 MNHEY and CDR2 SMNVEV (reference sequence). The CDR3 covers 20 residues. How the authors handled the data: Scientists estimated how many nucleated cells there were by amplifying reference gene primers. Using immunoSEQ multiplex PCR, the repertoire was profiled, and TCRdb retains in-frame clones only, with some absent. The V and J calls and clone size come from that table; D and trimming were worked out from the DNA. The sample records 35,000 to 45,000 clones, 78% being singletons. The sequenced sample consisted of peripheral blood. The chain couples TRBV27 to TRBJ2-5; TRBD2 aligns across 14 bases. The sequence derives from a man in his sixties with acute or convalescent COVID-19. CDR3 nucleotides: TGTGCCAGCAGTCCAACAAGACTAGCGGGAGGGCCTAGGCGGCAAGAGACCCAGTACTTC. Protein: CASSPTRLAGGPRRQETQYF.